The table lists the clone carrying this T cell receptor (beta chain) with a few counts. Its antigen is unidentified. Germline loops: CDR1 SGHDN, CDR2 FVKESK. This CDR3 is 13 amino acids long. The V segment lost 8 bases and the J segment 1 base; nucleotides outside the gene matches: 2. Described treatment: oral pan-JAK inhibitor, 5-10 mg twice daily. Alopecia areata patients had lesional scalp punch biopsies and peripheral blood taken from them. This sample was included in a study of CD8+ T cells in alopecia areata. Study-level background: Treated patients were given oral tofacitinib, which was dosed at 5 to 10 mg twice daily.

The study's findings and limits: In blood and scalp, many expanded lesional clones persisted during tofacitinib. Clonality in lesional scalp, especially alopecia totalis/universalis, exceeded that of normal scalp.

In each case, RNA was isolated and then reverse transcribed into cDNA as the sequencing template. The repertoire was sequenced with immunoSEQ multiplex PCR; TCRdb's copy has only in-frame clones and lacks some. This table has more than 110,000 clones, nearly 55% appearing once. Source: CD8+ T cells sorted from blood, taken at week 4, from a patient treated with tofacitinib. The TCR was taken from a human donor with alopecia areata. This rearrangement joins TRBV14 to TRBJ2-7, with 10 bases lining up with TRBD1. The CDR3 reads CASRDRGSYEQYF. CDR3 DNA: TGTGCCAGCCGGGACAGGGGATCCTACGAGCAGTACTTC. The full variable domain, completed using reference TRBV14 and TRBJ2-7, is EAGVTQFPSHSVIEKGQTVTLRCDPISGHDNLYWYRRVMGKEIKFLLHFVKESKQDESGMPNNRFLAERTGGTYSTLKVQPAELEDSGVYFCASRDRGSYEQYFGPGTRLTVT.